Listed here are 6 T cell receptor beta chains from one sample, sequenced in a study of blood T cell repertoires in COVID-19. Assay: immunoSEQ multiplex PCR; the TCRdb copy retains only in-frame clones and omits some. In the table there are 140,000 or so clones, 85% to 90% of which are singletons. Sequences were obtained from peripheral blood. These TCRs come from a human donor in a cohort sampled during active COVID-19.

This rearrangement joins TRBV27 to TRBJ2-7; 8 positions agree with TRBD2. The CDR3 contains 16 residues. Germline V gene data show CDR1 as MNHEY and CDR2 as SMNVEV (reference sequence). The trim removed 6 bases at V and 3 bases at J, leaving 13 bases unmatched. CDR3 DNA sequence: TGTGCCAGCAGCCCCGATGGCCTAGCGGGCTACTACGAGCAGTACTTC. It translates to CASSPDGLAGYYEQYF.

The V call is TRBV7-9, the J call TRBJ2-3; the D gene is possibly TRBD1 (6 bases). Trimming removed 4 bases at V and 2 bases at J, with 16 bases between. From germline, CDR1 is SEHNR and CDR2 FQNEAQ (reference sequence). The CDR3 totals 16 residues. The CDR3: CASSSTGTNYTDTQYF. In DNA, the CDR3 is TGTGCCAGCAGCTCTACCGGGACAAACTACACAGATACGCAGTATTTT.

J is TRBJ1-3 and V is TRBV5-1; 9 bases line up with TRBD1. Germline CDR1 reads SGHRS; CDR2 reads YFSETQ. The length of the CDR3 is 15 residues. V lost 5 bases and J lost 3; bases outside the gene matches: 6. The CDR3 here is CASRPGTGLGNTIYF. The DNA for the CDR3 is TGCGCCAGCAGGCCCGGGACAGGGCTTGGAAACACCATATATTTT.

The chain uses TRBV3-1 (or the pseudogene TRBV3-2) and TRBJ2-1; 11 positions match TRBD2. Germline V CDR1 and CDR2: LGHDT, YNNKEL (reference sequence). V was clipped by 4 bases and J by 2 bases; unmatched bases: 7. The CDR3 extends over 17 amino acids. DNA for the CDR3: TGTGCCAGCAGCCGCCGGACGACTAGCGGGGCCTACAATGAGCAGTTCTTC. Amino acid sequence: CASSRRTTSGAYNEQFF.

This chain joins TRBV28 and TRBJ2-7, with 10 bases lining up with TRBD1. Germline CDR1 is MDHEN and CDR2 is SYDVKM. The length of the CDR3 is 14 residues. The trim removed 2 bases at V and 9 bases at J, leaving 7 bases unmatched. The CDR3 coding sequence is TGTGCCAGCAGTTTAGAGACAGGGGGCGCGAGGCAGTACTTC. This gives the protein CASSLETGGARQYF.

The chain recombines TRBV7-3 with TRBJ1-1, with D possibly being TRBD1 (6 bases). Germline V gene lookup returns CDR1 SGHTA and CDR2 FQGTGA. V was cut by 2 bases and J by 3 bases, with 13 bases left in between. The CDR3 totals 15 residues. The CDR3 DNA sequence: TGTGCCAGCAGCTTAGGGGGCCCCGGGGACACTGAAGCTTTCTTT. Its protein product is CASSLGGPGDTEAFF.